The 19 T cell receptor beta chains in this list originate from one sample, sequenced in a study of cytomegalovirus exposure and HLA in healthy donors. In the PCR, 60 Vbeta and 13 Jbeta primers were used. Here immunoSEQ multiplex PCR was the method, and the copy in TCRdb shows in-frame clones only, minus some. The data show some 100,000 clones, with about 70% seen just once and more than 4.5% held by the top ten. Specimen: PBMCs. The source is a woman under 30 in good health and CMV-seropositive.

J is TRBJ1-1 and V is TRBV5-1; D perhaps matches TRBD1 (5 bases). Trimming removed 1 base from V and 0 bases from J, with 10 bases in between. Germline lookup yields CDR1 SGHRS and CDR2 YFSETQ. This CDR3 contains 15 residues. The CDR3 sequence: CASSLQDTMNTEAFF. The CDR3 region has the DNA TGCGCCAGCAGCTTGCAGGACACCATGAACACTGAAGCTTTCTTT.

V and J are TRBV27 and TRBJ2-5; the match to TRBD2 covers 7 bases. Germline CDR1 reads MNHEY; CDR2 reads SMNVEV (reference sequence). This CDR3 is built from 16 residues. The junction had 12 bases not matched to a gene; V was cut back by 8 bases and J by 0 bases. The CDR3 region is CASGWSSGRYQETQYF. Here the CDR3 DNA reads TGTGCCAGCGGATGGTCTAGCGGAAGGTACCAAGAGACCCAGTACTTC.

V usage is TRBV30 and J usage is TRBJ1-1; 7 bases line up with TRBD1. This CDR3 has 14 residues. Germline loops: CDR1 GTSNPN, CDR2 SVGIG (reference sequence). J was trimmed by 11 bases and V by 2 bases; bases with no gene match: 14. The CDR3 is CAWSPRQGARGAFF. CDR3 coding DNA: TGTGCCTGGAGTCCCCGACAGGGCGCGAGGGGGGCTTTCTTT.

This chain joins TRBV10-3 and TRBJ2-5, with D maybe TRBD1 (6 bases). CDR1 is ENHRY and CDR2 is SYGVKD in the germline V gene. CDR3 length: 14 amino acids. The V gene lost 10 bases and the J gene lost 4 bases, with 19 bases spanning the gap. This chain's CDR3 is CATQDPTGGETQYF. CDR3 coding DNA: TGTGCCACCCAGGATCCGACAGGAGGAGAGACCCAGTACTTC.

V usage is TRBV7-3 and J usage is TRBJ2-3, with TRBD2 matching over 9 bases. The CDR3 is made up of 15 amino acids. The V gene end was trimmed by 5 bases and the J gene end by 0 bases; junction bases not matched to a gene: 3. Germline V gene lookup returns CDR1 SGHTA and CDR2 FQGTGA. The DNA of the CDR3 is TGTGCCAGCAGCACTCTAGCGGGGAGCACAGATACGCAGTATTTT. Encoded protein: CASSTLAGSTDTQYF. Based on the CDR3 plus reference TRBV7-3 and TRBJ2-3, the full variable domain is GAGVSQTPSNKVTEKGKYVELRCDPISGHTALYWYRQSLGQGPEFLIYFQGTGAADDSGLPNDRFFAVRPEGSVSTLKIQRTERGDSAVYLCASSTLAGSTDTQYFGPGTRLTVL.

The J gene is TRBJ2-2, the V gene TRBV4-3, with D possibly TRBD2 on 6 matching bases. Germline CDR1 and CDR2: LGHNA and YSLEER. This CDR3 has 16 residues. Trimming took 1 base from V and 6 from J, leaving 15 bases between them. The CDR3: CASSQGPGATAGELFF. The CDR3 nucleotides read TGCGCCAGCAGCCAAGGGCCGGGAGCCACCGCCGGGGAGCTGTTTTTT.

This clone occurred a few times. The chain employs TRBV7-3 and TRBJ2-1; TRBD2 matches 8 bases. Germline-derived CDR1 and CDR2 are SGHTA and FQGTGA. CDR3 size: 15 residues. V gave up 2 bases and J gave up 9 bases; unmatched junction bases: 9. CDR3 protein: CASSLSGAGDGEQFF. The CDR3 nucleotides read TGTGCCAGCAGCTTATCAGGAGCGGGAGATGGTGAGCAGTTCTTC. Drawing the rest from reference TRBV7-3 and TRBJ2-1, the complete variable domain is GAGVSQTPSNKVTEKGKYVELRCDPISGHTALYWYRQSLGQGPEFLIYFQGTGAADDSGLPNDRFFAVRPEGSVSTLKIQRTERGDSAVYLCASSLSGAGDGEQFFGPGTRLTVL.

The genes are TRBV7-8 and TRBJ2-2; tentative D call: TRBD1 (5 bases). CDR1 is SGHVS and CDR2 is FQNEAQ in the germline V gene. This CDR3 region has 14 residues. V lost 7 bases and J 0 bases, leaving 9 bases between the germline ends. The CDR3: CASKDTTNTGELFF. Written as DNA, the CDR3 is TGTGCCAGCAAGGACACTACGAACACCGGGGAGCTGTTTTTT. Complete variable domain (other parts from reference TRBV7-8 and TRBJ2-2): GAGVSQSPRYKVAKRGQDVALRCDPISGHVSLFWYQQALGQGPEFLTYFQNEAQLDKSGLPSDRFFAERPEGSVSTLKIQRTQQEDSAVYLCASKDTTNTGELFFGEGSRLTVL.

The count of this clone is one. V and J are TRBV2 and TRBJ2-2; no clear D gene. This CDR3 has 14 amino acids. From germline, CDR1 is SNHLY and CDR2 FYNNEI. V dropped 5 bases and J dropped 7 bases, with 14 bases sitting between them. CDR3 amino acids: CASSPLVDIGELFF. As DNA, the CDR3 is TGTGCCAGCAGTCCCCTGGTCGACATCGGGGAGCTGTTTTTT.

V and J are TRBV15 and TRBJ2-1, with TRBD2 matching 8 bases. The length of the CDR3 is 15 residues. V dropped 5 bases and J dropped 6; count of bases not matched to a gene: 9. From germline, CDR1 is LNHNV and CDR2 YYDKDF (reference sequence). CDR3 sequence reads: CATSAGLGVINEQFF. As DNA, the CDR3 is TGTGCCACCAGCGCGGGACTAGGAGTGATCAATGAGCAGTTCTTC.

The chain has TRBV13 and TRBJ2-1, with TRBD2 matching over 9 bases. The junction had 12 bases not matched to a gene; V was cut back by 8 bases and J by 7 bases. The CDR3 covers 15 residues. The germline V gene encodes CDR1 PRHDT and CDR2 FYEKMQ (reference sequence). CDR3 coding DNA: TGTGCCAGCCGGAATAGCGGGAGAGGCTGGAATGAGCAGTTCTTC. It is translated as CASRNSGRGWNEQFF. Based on the CDR3 plus reference TRBV13 and TRBJ2-1, the full variable domain is AAGVIQSPRHLIKEKRETATLKCYPIPRHDTVYWYQQGPGQDPQFLISFYEKMQSDKGSIPDRFSAQQFSDYHSELNMSSLELGDSALYFCASRNSGRGWNEQFFGPGTRLTVL.

The rearrangement uses TRBV5-6 and TRBJ2-7; D is perhaps TRBD2 (5 bases). CDR1 and CDR2 from the germline V gene are SGHDT and YYEEEE. The CDR3 covers 13 residues. V was cut by 5 bases and J by 3 bases, with 12 bases left in between. CDR3: CASSFSGIYEQYF. CDR3 nucleotide sequence: TGTGCCAGCAGTTTTTCGGGGATCTACGAGCAGTACTTC.

The rearrangement joins TRBV2 to TRBJ2-6; a weak D match, TRBD2 (5 bases). CDR3 length: 15 amino acids. In germline, CDR1 is SNHLY, CDR2 FYNNEI. V was cut by 7 bases and J by 4 bases, with 14 bases left in between. In DNA form, the CDR3 reads TGTGCCAGCACCGACCGCACGGGGGGGGCCAACGTCCTGACTTTC. This gives the protein CASTDRTGGANVLTF.

This chain links TRBV5-1 with TRBJ1-2; 7 positions match TRBD1. V lost 0 bases to trimming and J lost 8 bases; unmatched junction nucleotides: 7. This CDR3 is built from 14 residues. Germline V lookup: CDR1 SGHRS, CDR2 YFSETQ. In nucleotides, the CDR3 is TGCGCCAGCAGCTTGGGACAGGGTGTTGAGGGCTACACCTTC. Encoded protein: CASSLGQGVEGYTF.

The rearrangement uses TRBV6-1 and TRBJ2-5; D may be TRBD1 (6 bases). Germline CDR1 MNHNS, CDR2 SASEGT. The CDR3 contains 11 residues. V was pared by 6 bases and J by 5 bases, with 7 bases between. Here the CDR3 DNA reads TGTGCCAGCAGAACAGGGGAGACCCAGTACTTC. It yields the protein CASRTGETQYF.

In this sample, this clone turned up once. V gene TRBV7-6 combines with J gene TRBJ2-5; 7 bases map to TRBD2. The germline V gene has CDR1 SGHVS and CDR2 FNYEAQ. V was clipped by 5 bases and J by 3 bases; unmatched bases: 6. The CDR3 length is 14 residues. The CDR3 sequence is CASSVTLAEETQYF. The CDR3 DNA follows: TGTGCCAGCAGCGTAACCCTAGCGGAAGAGACCCAGTACTTC.

The chain uses TRBV4-3 and TRBJ1-4, with TRBD1 matching 8 bases. Germline lookup yields CDR1 LGHNA and CDR2 YSLEER. This CDR3 spans 15 amino acids. Germline trimming cut 4 bases from V and 7 bases from J; bases unmatched to any gene: 8. CDR3: CASSPDRGAGEKLFF. The CDR3, as DNA: TGCGCCAGCAGCCCAGACAGGGGTGCAGGTGAAAAACTGTTTTTT.

This clone turned up a few times. The rearrangement links TRBV29-1 to TRBJ2-1; a possible D gene is TRBD1 (6 bases). This CDR3 is 12 amino acids long. The V gene's germline CDR1 is SQVTM and CDR2 ANQGSEA. Trimming left V 7 bases short and J 7 bases short, with 14 bases between. This CDR3 is CSARTEVNEQFF. For the CDR3, the DNA is TGCAGCGCCCGGACAGAGGTGAATGAGCAGTTCTTC.

V and J are TRBV28 and TRBJ1-6; the match to TRBD1 covers 10 bases. Trimming at V came to 5 bases and at J to 10 bases, leaving 8 bases not matched to a gene. This CDR3 is built from 15 residues. The germline V gene encodes CDR1 MDHEN and CDR2 SYDVKM. CDR3 DNA: TGTGCCAGCAGTGGTCTGACAGGGGGCTCGTCACCCCTCCACTTT. Translating it yields CASSGLTGGSSPLHF.